The 32 T cell receptor beta chains below were found in one sample sequenced in a study of shared clonotypes between healthy human individuals. Produced via immunoSEQ multiplex PCR; TCRdb's table is partial and in-frame only. The sample lists around 510,000 clones, approximately 95% occurring once. The sequencing input was naive CD4+ T cells sorted from blood. Subset indicated: CD45RA+ positively selected. The receptors originated from a woman aged 25 to 39 in good health.

The gene calls are TRBV29-1 and TRBJ2-7; 8 bases map to TRBD2. V trimming: 6 bases; J trimming: 6 bases; junction bases outside the gene matches: 10. CDR1 is SQVTM and CDR2 is ANQGSEA in the germline V gene. This CDR3 is built from 13 residues. The CDR3 DNA follows: TGCAGCGTGGGGGAGCGGGAGAACGGCGAGCAGTACTTC. This codes for CSVGERENGEQYF.

The rearrangement links TRBV18 to TRBJ1-5, with D perhaps TRBD1 (5 bases). The germline CDR1 and CDR2 sequences are KGHSH and LQKENI. The CDR3 totals 14 residues. V gave up 2 bases and J gave up 7 bases, with 12 bases separating them. The chain's CDR3 is CASSPSEGRQPQHF. The CDR3 nucleotides are TGTGCCAGCTCACCATCGGAGGGACGGCAGCCCCAGCATTTT.

The rearrangement uses TRBV18 and TRBJ2-1, with D possibly being TRBD1 or TRBD2 (7 bases each). The CDR3 spans 18 residues. V was trimmed by 3 bases and J by 7 bases, leaving 25 bases between them. From germline, CDR1 is KGHSH and CDR2 LQKENI. DNA of the CDR3: TGTGCCAGCTCACCTCTATCCCAGGGGGGCAGCGGGGAAAATGAGCAGTTCTTC. It codes for CASSPLSQGGSGENEQFF.

CDR3 in amino acids: CAIRGRQENTGELFF. Here the CDR3 DNA reads TGTGCCATCAGAGGTCGGCAGGAGAACACCGGGGAGCTGTTTTTT. This chain joins TRBV10-3 and TRBJ2-2; no definite D call. V shed 6 bases and J shed 1 base, with 12 bases lying between them. CDR1 and CDR2 (germline): ENHRY, SYGVKD. This CDR3 is built from 15 residues.

A remark on this clone: Other DNA sequences from this sample encode an identical CDR3 as well. The chain joins TRBV7-9 to TRBJ2-7; TRBD1 matches 10 bases. Losses at the gene ends were 6 bases for V and 2 bases for J; bases not matched to a gene: 4. The CDR3 covers 14 residues. Germline lookup yields CDR1 SEHNR and CDR2 FQNEAQ (reference sequence). The DNA for the CDR3 is TGTGCCAGCAGTCGGGACAGGGGCGCCTACGAGCAGTACTTC. Amino acids: CASSRDRGAYEQYF.

V usage is TRBV27 and J usage is TRBJ2-5; 7 nucleotides line up with TRBD2. Trimming at V came to 4 bases and at J to 6 bases, leaving 5 bases not matched to a gene. CDR1 is MNHEY, CDR2 SMNVEV, per germline (reference sequence). This CDR3 is 13 amino acids long. The CDR3 bases are TGTGCCAGCAGTTCCCAGGGAGGGAAGACCCAGTACTTC. Translating gives CASSSQGGKTQYF.

This chain connects TRBV2 to TRBJ2-7; 13 positions match TRBD2. Germline V gene data show CDR1 as SNHLY and CDR2 as FYNNEI. The V gene end was trimmed by 2 bases and the J gene end by 4 bases; junction bases not matched to a gene: 5. CDR3 length: 16 residues. CDR3 sequence (DNA): TGTGCCAGCAGTGAACGGAGGACTAGCGGGAGTTACGAGCAGTACTTC. Residues: CASSERRTSGSYEQYF.

V usage is TRBV4-2 and J usage is TRBJ2-5, with a weak D call TRBD2 (6 bases). The DNA end is more similar to TRBJ2-7, so the J call may be wrong. CDR3 size: 16 residues. Germline loops: CDR1 LGHNA, CDR2 YNFKEQ. Here the CDR3 DNA reads TGTGCCAGCAGCCAAGATTGGGACTCCCGCTCCTACGAGCAGTACTTC. This gives the protein CASSQDWDSRSYEQYF.

This clone was seen once. The rearrangement links TRBV5-1 to TRBJ2-7; weak D call: TRBD2 (5 bases). The germline V and J ends were trimmed by 3 bases and 9 bases, with 19 bases remaining between them. CDR1 SGHRS and CDR2 YFSETQ come from the germline V gene. The CDR3 is 14 amino acids. CDR3 residues: CASSSTAGSTVQYF. As DNA, the CDR3 is TGCGCCAGCAGCTCTACGGCGGGCAGTACGGTGCAGTACTTC.

This clone was observed once. The J gene is TRBJ1-1, the V gene TRBV5-4; TRBD1 is a possible D gene (5 bases). Trimming took 6 bases from V and 10 from J, leaving 25 bases between them. This CDR3 contains 15 residues. Germline loops: CDR1 SGHNT, CDR2 YYREEE (reference sequence). The CDR3 loop is CASTHGGLRDVSAFF. In DNA form, the CDR3 reads TGTGCCAGCACCCATGGAGGGCTCCGGGACGTCTCAGCTTTCTTT.

The chain uses TRBV2 and TRBJ1-1; no definite D call. The CDR3 is 15 amino acids. Germline CDR1 is SNHLY and CDR2 is FYNNEI. Trimming pared 6 bases from V and 1 base from J, leaving 15 bases between. The DNA of the CDR3 is TGTGCCAGCAGGGTATCAAGGGAGGGGAACACTGAAGCTTTCTTT. It translates to CASRVSREGNTEAFF.

This chain links TRBV7-2 with TRBJ2-4, with D perhaps matching TRBD1 (6 bases). The length of the CDR3 is 13 residues. Trimming took 3 bases from V and 7 from J, leaving 10 bases between them. Germline V CDR1 and CDR2: SGHTA, FQGNSA. The CDR3 DNA is TGTGCCAGCAGCTTCCAGGGGTGGAACATTCAGTACTTC. Translating gives CASSFQGWNIQYF.

The V and J genes are TRBV5-1 and TRBJ2-7; 12 nucleotides align to TRBD2. The CDR3 consists of 18 residues. V was pared by 0 bases and J by 2 bases, with 9 bases of the junction left unmatched. Germline V gene data show CDR1 as SGHRS and CDR2 as YFSETQ. The CDR3 loop reads CASSLEGLAGQTPYEQYF. The CDR3 bases are TGCGCCAGCAGCTTGGAGGGACTAGCGGGCCAGACTCCCTACGAGCAGTACTTC.

This clone has only one observation. The V and J genes are TRBV12-2 and TRBJ2-7; TRBD2, as called in the table, went unchecked against the DNA. TRBV12-2 is recorded as a pseudogene. CDR3 length: 15 amino acids. The CDR3 is CASRSLAGGLHEQYF. The CDR3 nucleotides are TGTGCAAGTCGCTCCCTTGCGGGAGGGCTGCACGAGCAGTACTTC.

The V call is TRBV6-5, the J call TRBJ1-2; tentative D call: TRBD1 (6 bases). The germline V gene encodes CDR1 MNHEY and CDR2 SVGAGI. This CDR3 comprises 14 residues. V lost 5 bases, J lost 4 bases, and 14 bases lay in between. CDR3 residues: CASSRTQGTYGYTF. CDR3 DNA sequence: TGTGCCAGCAGTCGAACTCAGGGGACCTATGGCTACACCTTC.

V is TRBV30 and J is TRBJ1-2; D gene unclear. Germline V gene data show CDR1 as GTSNPN and CDR2 as SVGIG (reference sequence). The CDR3 consists of 11 residues. Trimming left V 5 bases short and J 7 bases short, with 11 bases between. The DNA of the CDR3 is TGTGCCTGGGAAGGGATGGGTGGCTACACCTTC. It is translated as CAWEGMGGYTF.

This chain connects TRBV27 to TRBJ1-2, with a tentative D call TRBD1 (6 bases). There are 13 residues in the CDR3. Germline V gene sequence: CDR1 MNHEY, CDR2 SMNVEV (reference sequence). Trimming left V 5 bases short and J 0 bases short, with 7 bases between. CDR3 loop: CASSNRANYGYTF. As DNA, the CDR3 is TGTGCCAGCAGTAACAGGGCTAACTATGGCTACACCTTC.

This chain links TRBV19 with TRBJ2-7, with TRBD1 identical over 9 bases. J was trimmed by 4 bases and V by 5 bases; bases with no gene match: 9. CDR3 length equals 15 residues. Germline V CDR1 and CDR2: LNHDA, SQIVND (reference sequence). The CDR3 DNA follows: TGTGCCAGTAGTCAAAGGGACAGGGTGAGATACGAGCAGTACTTC. Translation gives CASSQRDRVRYEQYF.

V is TRBV5-1 and J is TRBJ1-1; 8 bases fit TRBD1. Germline V lookup: CDR1 SGHRS, CDR2 YFSETQ. The CDR3 runs to 16 residues. The trim removed 2 bases at V and 5 bases at J, leaving 11 bases unmatched. In DNA form, the CDR3 reads TGCGCCAGCAGCTTTCCCGGGCAGGGGGCAGGGACTGAAGCTTTCTTT. This sequence encodes CASSFPGQGAGTEAFF.

This clone occurred once. The chain links TRBV18 to TRBJ2-5; D gene ambiguous. The V gene lost 5 bases and the J gene lost 2 bases, with 6 bases spanning the gap. The CDR3 totals 12 residues. Germline V gives CDR1 KGHSH, CDR2 LQKENI. The CDR3 DNA sequence: TGTGCCAGCTCATCCCTTCAAGAGACCCAGTACTTC. This sequence encodes CASSSLQETQYF.

In this sample, this clone turned up once. This sample also contains other DNA sequences that code for the same CDR3. The CDR3 reads CASRPGQGTYEQYF. CDR3 bases: TGCGCCAGCCGCCCGGGGCAGGGGACCTACGAGCAGTACTTC. The chain is built from TRBV5-1 and TRBJ2-7, with D possibly matching TRBD1 (6 bases). V dropped 7 bases and J dropped 2 bases, with 16 bases sitting between them. Germline V gives CDR1 SGHRS, CDR2 YFSETQ. This CDR3 is 14 amino acids long.

The chain employs TRBV5-6 and TRBJ2-7; TRBD2 agrees at 7 bases. Trimming cost V 4 bases and J 0 bases; bases outside gene matches: 19. The germline V gene encodes CDR1 SGHDT and CDR2 YYEEEE. CDR3 length: 19 amino acids. This chain's CDR3 is CASSIIGPKPGLHSYEQYF. The CDR3 DNA sequence: TGTGCCAGCAGCATAATCGGCCCCAAACCGGGACTACACTCCTACGAGCAGTACTTC.

The rearrangement joins TRBV10-2 to TRBJ2-7; maybe TRBD2 (6 bases). The germline V and J ends were trimmed by 3 bases and 5 bases, with 20 bases remaining between them. Germline CDR1 WSHSY, CDR2 SAAADI. The CDR3 extends over 16 amino acids. The CDR3 nucleotides are TGCGCCAGCAGTGACACTTGGGGGGTCTCGGCAAACGAGCAGTACTTC. It encodes CASSDTWGVSANEQYF.

The chain joins TRBV27 to TRBJ2-1; 7 nucleotides match TRBD1. The V segment lost 0 bases and the J segment 16 bases; nucleotides outside the gene matches: 9. The CDR3 loop spans 13 amino acids. Germline values: CDR1 MNHEY, CDR2 SMNVEV (reference sequence). CDR3 DNA: TGTGCCAGCAGTTTATCGAAGGGGGCGAAGATTTTCTTC. Translating gives CASSLSKGAKIFF.

The chain couples TRBV19 to TRBJ2-3; D tentatively fits TRBD1 or TRBD2 (6 bases each). The CDR3 has 15 residues. Germline V gene lookup returns CDR1 LNHDA and CDR2 SQIVND (reference sequence). V lost 7 bases to trimming and J lost 2 bases, with 16 bases between them. The CDR3 sequence is CASTAGAGLTDTQYF. The CDR3 DNA reads as TGTGCCAGTACGGCAGGGGCGGGGCTCACAGATACGCAGTATTTT. The full variable domain, completed using reference TRBV19 and TRBJ2-3, is DGGITQSPKYLFRKEGQNVTLSCEQNLNHDAMYWYRQDPGQGLRLIYYSQIVNDFQKGDIAEGYSVSREKKESFPLTVTSAQKNPTAFYLCASTAGAGLTDTQYFGPGTRLTVL.

Regarding this clone: This sample also contains other DNA sequences that code for the same CDR3. This rearrangement joins TRBV6-1 to TRBJ2-3; TRBD2 matches 9 bases. V shed 0 bases, J shed 1 base, and the junction held 2 bases outside the gene matches. This CDR3 is built from 16 residues. Looked up from germline, CDR1 is MNHNS and CDR2 is SASEGT. CDR3 coding DNA: TGTGCCAGCAGTGAAGCGTTAGCGGGGGGCACAGATACGCAGTATTTT. Amino acids: CASSEALAGGTDTQYF.

The gene calls are TRBV28 and TRBJ2-5; TRBD1 aligns across 8 bases. The J call is doubtful: the DNA matches TRBJ2-7 better. The germline V gene has CDR1 MDHEN and CDR2 SYDVKM. The CDR3 runs 15 residues. CDR3: CASSLSTGGSYEQYF. The CDR3 coding sequence is TGTGCCAGCAGTTTATCCACAGGGGGCTCCTACGAGCAGTACTTC.

The rearrangement links TRBV28 to TRBJ2-6; D is ambiguous. V lost 2 bases and J 2 bases, leaving 1 base between the germline ends. Germline CDR1 reads MDHEN; CDR2 reads SYDVKM. There are 13 residues in the CDR3. The CDR3 here is CASSLTGANVLTF. CDR3 DNA sequence: TGTGCCAGCAGTTTAACTGGGGCCAACGTCCTGACTTTC.

This clone was picked up one time. V is TRBV28 and J is TRBJ2-7, with 7 bases that match TRBD1. V lost 5 bases to trimming and J lost 4 bases; unmatched junction nucleotides: 23. Germline-derived CDR1 and CDR2 are MDHEN and SYDVKM. CDR3 size: 19 residues. CDR3 DNA: TGTGCCAGCAGTCCCGACAGGGCACGACCGTTCTTACTGGGTTACGAGCAGTACTTC. Protein: CASSPDRARPFLLGYEQYF. Full variable domain (rest looked up from reference TRBV28 and TRBJ2-7): DVKVTQSSRYLVKRTGEKVFLECVQDMDHENMFWYRQDPGLGLRLIYFSYDVKMKEKGDIPEGYSVSREKKERFSLILESASTNQTSMYLCASSPDRARPFLLGYEQYFGPGTRLTVT.

The chain links TRBV18 to TRBJ1-5, with 9 bases lining up with TRBD1. Germline lookup yields CDR1 KGHSH and CDR2 LQKENI. J lost 8 bases, V lost 3 bases, and 11 bases had no gene match. The CDR3 sequence is 16 residues long. The CDR3 region is CASSPGTGRIKKPQHF. CDR3 coding DNA: TGTGCCAGCTCACCCGGGACAGGGAGGATCAAGAAGCCCCAGCATTTT.

In its sample, this clone was seen once. The chain uses TRBV5-1 and TRBJ2-2; unclear D gene. V gave up 0 bases and J gave up 6 bases, with 12 bases separating them. Germline CDR1 is SGHRS and CDR2 is YFSETQ. There are 15 residues in the CDR3. In DNA form, the CDR3 reads TGCGCCAGCAGCTTGGCCGACTGGCCTCCCGGGGAGCTGTTTTTT. This gives the protein CASSLADWPPGELFF.

This rearrangement joins TRBV13 to TRBJ2-7; D is unresolved. The ends were cut back, 5 bases at V and 2 bases at J, with 7 bases in the middle. The CDR3 spans 12 residues. Per germline, CDR1 PRHDT and CDR2 FYEKMQ (reference sequence). CDR3 protein: CASSATPYEQYF. The CDR3 region has the DNA TGTGCCAGCAGCGCGACCCCCTACGAGCAGTACTTC. The variable domain in full, with the rest retrieved from reference TRBV13 and TRBJ2-7, is AAGVIQSPRHLIKEKRETATLKCYPIPRHDTVYWYQQGPGQDPQFLISFYEKMQSDKGSIPDRFSAQQFSDYHSELNMSSLELGDSALYFCASSATPYEQYFGPGTRLTVT.